The entry that follows covers one T cell receptor (beta chain) sequence. The germline V gene has CDR1 SGHTA and CDR2 FQGTGA. The CDR3 sequence is 13 residues long. Trimming left V 5 bases short and J 0 bases short, with 7 bases between. Clones were read by immunoSEQ multiplex PCR, and TCRdb kept only the in-frame ones, dropping some. The profile shows more than 200,000 clones, about 90% of them singletons. The data originate from a study of blood T cell repertoires in COVID-19. This chain uses TRBV7-3 with TRBJ1-1; D is ambiguous. Sample: peripheral blood. This sequence originates from a woman aged 60-75 years with acute or convalescent COVID-19. The CDR3 is CASSNNLNTEAFF. CDR3 in DNA: TGTGCCAGCAGCAACAATTTGAACACTGAAGCTTTCTTT.